Listed below are T cell receptor beta chains from one sample, sequenced in a study of regulatory T cells in long-lasting Graves disease. MiXCR was run by TCRdb on the multiplex PCR reads, yielding one entry per CDR3 protein. The data contain roughly 360,000 distinct CDR3 sequences, roughly 23% of them singletons. The input for sequencing was peripheral blood mononuclear cells (PBMCs), taken when the disease was refractory, from a patient treated with antithyroid drugs. Source of these receptors: a woman aged 40 to 50 with Graves disease. Each CDR3 is given with its conserved first and last residue. The D gene is left open where the match is weak. Clone size appears in some rows only: once, few, many, or a class for an expanded clone.

D	V	size	J	CDR3	DNA
TRBD2	TRBV29-1	few	TRBJ2-7	CSAVGGAGATSYEQYF	TGCAGCGCCGTAGGGGGAGCGGGAGCAACCAGCTACGAGCAGTACTTC
TRBD1	TRBV7-9	many	TRBJ2-5	CASSSLWDRWYQETQYF	TGTGCCAGCAGCTCGCTATGGGACAGGTGGTACCAAGAGACCCAGTACTTC
.	TRBV5-5	.	TRBJ1-1	CASSPVGVNTEAFF	TGTGCCAGCAGCCCCGTCGGGGTGAACACTGAAGCTTTCTTT
.	TRBV7-8	.	TRBJ2-1	CASSLEWTHNEQFF	TGTGCCAGCAGCTTAGAATGGACCCACAATGAGCAGTTCTTC
TRBD2	TRBV24-1	few	TRBJ2-7	CATSDSGTSGRRTYEQYF	TGTGCCACCAGTGACTCCGGGACTAGCGGCCGTCGGACCTACGAGCAGTACTTC
TRBD1	TRBV5-1	many	TRBJ2-2	CASSVGDSSNTGELFF	TGCGCCAGCAGCGTCGGGGACAGTTCGAACACCGGGGAGCTGTTTTTT
TRBD1	TRBV3-1	.	TRBJ1-5	CASSQDGTENQPQHF	TGTGCCAGCAGCCAGGACGGGACAGAGAATCAGCCCCAGCATTTT
.	TRBV6-9	.	TRBJ2-1	CASSYSREGGNEQFF	TGTGCCAGCAGTTACTCTAGAGAAGGAGGAAATGAGCAGTTCTTC
.	TRBV4-1	.	TRBJ1-1	CASSQVGDLNTEAFF	TGCGCCAGCAGCCAAGTGGGGGACCTGAACACTGAAGCTTTCTTT
.	TRBV7-8	.	TRBJ2-1	CASSPPHAQSSYNEQFF	TGTGCCAGCAGCCCACCTCATGCCCAAAGCTCCTACAATGAGCAGTTCTTC
.	TRBV6-1	few	TRBJ1-6	CASSEELGLPGSPLHF	TGTGCCAGCAGTGAGGAATTGGGCCTCCCTGGATCACCCCTCCACTTT
.	TRBV27	.	TRBJ1-5	CASSPRQQQFNQPQHF	TGTGCCAGCAGTCCAAGACAGCAACAATTCAATCAGCCCCAGCATTTT
.	TRBV7-9	many	TRBJ1-2	CASSLAAANYGYTF	TGTGCCAGCAGCTTAGCGGCAGCAAACTATGGCTACACCTTC
.	TRBV20-1	.	TRBJ2-3	CSAMGEPDTQYF	TGCAGTGCTATGGGAGAACCAGATACGCAGTATTTT
TRBD1	TRBV28	few	TRBJ1-5	CASSLDRGHGQPQHF	TGTGCCAGCAGCCTGGACAGGGGGCATGGTCAGCCCCAGCATTTT
TRBD2	TRBV7-8	.	TRBJ2-7	CASSFSPPGLADTYEQYF	TGTGCCAGCAGCTTTTCACCGCCTGGCCTAGCGGATACCTACGAGCAGTACTTC
.	TRBV7-8	many	TRBJ1-2	CASSASPGIYGYTF	TGTGCCAGCAGCGCCTCCCCCGGGATCTATGGCTACACCTTC
.	TRBV11-2	many	TRBJ2-7	CASSLRGTSYEQYF	TGTGCCAGCAGCTTAAGGGGCACATCCTACGAGCAGTACTTC
.	TRBV19	.	TRBJ1-1	CASSIAMGLNTEAFF	TGTGCCAGTAGTATAGCTATGGGGCTGAACACTGAAGCTTTCTTT
.	TRBV19	many	TRBJ2-5	CASSTGPGLLETQYF	TGTGCCAGTAGTACCGGGCCGGGTCTTCTGGAGACCCAGTACTTC